The rows below give T cell receptor beta chains drawn from one sample of a study of blood T cell repertoires in COVID-19. Measured with immunoSEQ multiplex PCR; TCRdb has only the in-frame clones, and not every one. The sample yields some 59,000 clones, around 81% seen once. Sequenced: peripheral blood. These receptors were taken from a woman in her fifties or sixties with acute or convalescent COVID-19. The CDR3 runs from the conserved cysteine through the conserved F or W. The D gene is left open where the match is weak.

V gene	J gene	D gene	CDR3 DNA	CDR3 protein
TRBV6-5	TRBJ2-7	-	TGTGCTAGCTGGGGGCCCTACGAGCAGTACTTC	CASWGPYEQYF
TRBV14	TRBJ2-5	TRBD1	TGTGCCAGCAGCCTGCCGGGGGACAGGGCCTCAGAGACCCAGTACTTC	CASSLPGDRASETQYF
TRBV19	TRBJ1-4	-	TGTGCCAGTAGTACCCCGGGACAAGAAAAACTGTTTTTT	CASSTPGQEKLFF
TRBV18	TRBJ2-1	-	TGTGCCAGCTCCCCTCAACCGGTCCACTCCTACAATGAGCAGTTCTTC	CASSPQPVHSYNEQFF
TRBV6-5	TRBJ2-1	-	TGTGCCAGCAGTCCGAGGTGGTCCTACAATGAGCAGTTCTTC	CASSPRWSYNEQFF
TRBV3-1/TRBV3-2	TRBJ1-2	TRBD1	TGTGCCAGCAGCGGGGACAGGGTATATGGCTACACCTTC	CASSGDRVYGYTF
TRBV28	TRBJ2-7	TRBD1	TGTGCCACCGCCACCAATACAGGGGGAAGCGGCTACGAGCAGTACTTC	CATATNTGGSGYEQYF
TRBV4-2	TRBJ2-1	TRBD2	TGTGCCAGCAGACAGCGGGACTTGAACAATGAGCAGTTCTTC	CASRQRDLNNEQFF
TRBV3-1/TRBV3-2	TRBJ2-7	TRBD1	TGTGCCAGCAGCCAAGAACGGGGAGCGGGACAGGGAAAAACTCAGTACTTC	CASSQERGAGQGKTQYF
TRBV7-9	TRBJ2-7	-	TGTGCCAGCAAAAATAGCGGTGCCTACGAGCAGTACTTC	CASKNSGAYEQYF
TRBV13	TRBJ1-1	TRBD1	TGTGCCAGCAGCTCACCAGGGGGCGAGGAGACTGAAGCTTTCTTT	CASSSPGGEETEAFF
TRBV7-3	TRBJ2-1	-	TGTGCCAGCAGCTTACTACAGGTGACCTACAATGAGCAGTTCTTC	CASSLLQVTYNEQFF